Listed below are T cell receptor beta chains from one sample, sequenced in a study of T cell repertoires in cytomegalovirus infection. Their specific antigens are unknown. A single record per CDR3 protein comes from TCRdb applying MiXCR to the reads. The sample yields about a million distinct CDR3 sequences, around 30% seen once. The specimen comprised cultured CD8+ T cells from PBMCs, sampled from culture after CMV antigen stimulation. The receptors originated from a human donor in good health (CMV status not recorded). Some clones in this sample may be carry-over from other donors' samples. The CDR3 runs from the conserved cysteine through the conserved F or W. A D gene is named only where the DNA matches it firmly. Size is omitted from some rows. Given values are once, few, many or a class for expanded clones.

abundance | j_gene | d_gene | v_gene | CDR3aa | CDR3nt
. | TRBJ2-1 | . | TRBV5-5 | CASSSTSFSYNEQFF | TGTGCCAGCAGCTCAACCTCGTTCTCCTACAATGAGCAGTTCTTC
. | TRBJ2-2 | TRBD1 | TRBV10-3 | CAIRLRQGNDTGELFF | TGTGCCATCCGGCTAAGACAGGGGAACGACACCGGGGAGCTGTTTTTT
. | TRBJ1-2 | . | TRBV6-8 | CASSLTRTREGYGYTF | TGTGCCAGCAGCCTGACACGAACAAGGGAGGGCTATGGCTACACCTTC
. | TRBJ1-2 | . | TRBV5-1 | CASRSREYGYTF | TGCGCCAGCAGGAGCAGGGAGTATGGCTACACCTTC
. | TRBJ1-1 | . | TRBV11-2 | CASSLGKVRGQTEAFF | TGTGCCAGCAGCTTAGGAAAGGTCAGGGGCCAAACTGAAGCTTTCTTT
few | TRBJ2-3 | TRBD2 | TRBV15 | CATRTSGRESDTQYF | TGTGCCACCAGGACTAGCGGGAGGGAATCAGATACGCAGTATTTT
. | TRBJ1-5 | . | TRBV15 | CATSRDSPRTRSNQPQHF | TGTGCCACCAGCAGAGATTCCCCCCGGACAAGGAGCAATCAGCCCCAGCATTTT
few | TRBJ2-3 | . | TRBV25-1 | CASSAKRVMLYF | TGTGCCAGCAGTGCAAAGAGGGTCATGCTGTATTTT
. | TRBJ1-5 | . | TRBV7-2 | CANSFWGGQPQHF | TGTGCCAACAGCTTTTGGGGGGGCCAGCCCCAGCATTTT
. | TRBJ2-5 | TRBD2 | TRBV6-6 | CASSFVGSGTQETQYF | TGTGCCAGCAGTTTCGTTGGTAGCGGGACACAGGAGACCCAGTACTTC
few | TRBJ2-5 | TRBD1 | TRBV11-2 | CASSFGQGETQYF | TGTGCCAGCAGCTTCGGACAGGGGGAGACCCAGTACTTC
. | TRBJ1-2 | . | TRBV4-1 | CASSQARGAGYGYTF | TGCGCCAGCAGCCAGGCACGGGGGGCCGGCTATGGCTACACCTTC
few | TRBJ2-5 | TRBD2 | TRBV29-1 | CSVEPGTSAKETQYF | TGCAGCGTTGAACCAGGGACTAGCGCTAAAGAGACCCAGTACTTC
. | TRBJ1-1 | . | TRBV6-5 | CASSYSVGHLGVDTEAFF | TGTGCCAGCAGTTACTCGGTTGGACACCTAGGGGTGGACACTGAAGCTTTCTTT
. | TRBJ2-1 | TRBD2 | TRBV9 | CASSVASGGAAYEQFF | TGTGCCAGCAGCGTAGCTAGCGGGGGGGCCGCTTATGAGCAGTTCTTC
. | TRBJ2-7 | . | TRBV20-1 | CSALIRTVYEQYF | TGCAGTGCCCTCATTCGGACAGTCTACGAGCAGTACTTC
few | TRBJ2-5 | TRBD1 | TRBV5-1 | CASKSGGWETQYF | TGCGCCAGCAAATCAGGGGGCTGGGAGACCCAGTACTTC
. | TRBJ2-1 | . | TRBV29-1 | CSVGWGHNEQFF | TGCAGCGTTGGGTGGGGACACAATGAGCAGTTCTTC
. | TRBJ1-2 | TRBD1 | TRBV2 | CASSDDRGGNYGYTF | TGTGCCAGCAGTGATGACAGGGGAGGCAACTATGGCTACACCTTC
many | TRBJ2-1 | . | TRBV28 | CASSLWDSLPYNEQFF | TGTGCCAGCAGTTTATGGGACAGCCTTCCCTACAATGAGCAGTTCTTC
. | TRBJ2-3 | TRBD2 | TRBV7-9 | CASSEELAGGSTDTQYF | TGTGCCAGCAGCGAGGAACTAGCGGGGGGATCCACAGATACGCAGTATTTT
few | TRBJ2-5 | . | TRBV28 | CASSLRGAQETQYF | TGTGCCAGCAGTTTAAGGGGGGCCCAAGAGACCCAGTACTTC
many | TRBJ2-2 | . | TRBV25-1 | CASSEWGNTGELFF | TGTGCCAGCAGTGAATGGGGGAACACCGGGGAGCTGTTTTTT
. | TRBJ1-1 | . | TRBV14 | CASSQEAKLNTEAFF | TGTGCCAGCAGCCAAGAAGCTAAACTGAACACTGAAGCTTTCTTT
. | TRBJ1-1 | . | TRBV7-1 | CASSPPARMNTEAFF | TGTGCCAGCAGCCCCCCGGCCAGGATGAACACTGAAGCTTTCTTT
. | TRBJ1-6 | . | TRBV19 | CASSTAGYDSPLHF | TGTGCCAGTAGTACGGCAGGGTACGACTCACCCCTCCACTTT
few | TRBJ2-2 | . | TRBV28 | CASSLVRVGFGGELFF | TGTGCCAGCAGCCTAGTAAGGGTGGGGTTCGGCGGGGAGCTGTTTTTT
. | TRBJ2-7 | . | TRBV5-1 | CASSLTPGEMYEQYF | TGCGCCAGCAGCTTGACCCCAGGGGAGATGTACGAGCAGTACTTC
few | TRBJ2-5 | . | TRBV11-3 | CASSLGGRGAGETQYF | TGTGCCAGCAGCTTAGGGGGGAGGGGGGCCGGGGAGACCCAGTACTTC
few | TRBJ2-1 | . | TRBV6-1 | CASSEVRGPWNEQFF | TGTGCCAGCAGTGAGGTCAGGGGACCTTGGAATGAGCAGTTCTTC
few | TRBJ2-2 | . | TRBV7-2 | CASSPYTGTGELFF | TGTGCCAGCAGCCCCTACACAGGGACCGGGGAGCTGTTTTTT
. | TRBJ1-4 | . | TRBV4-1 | CASSQDGSRNEKLFF | TGCGCCAGCAGCCAAGATGGCTCACGGAATGAAAAACTGTTTTTT
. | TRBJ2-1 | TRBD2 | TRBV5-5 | CASSLGAGVDWNEQFF | TGTGCCAGCAGCTTGGGGGCGGGGGTCGATTGGAATGAGCAGTTCTTC
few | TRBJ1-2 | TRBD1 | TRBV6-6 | CASSRSDRSNYGYTF | TGTGCCAGCAGTAGATCGGACAGGAGTAACTATGGCTACACCTTC
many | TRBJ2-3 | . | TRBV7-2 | CASSIHQGSTDTQYF | TGTGCCAGCAGCATTCATCAGGGGTCCACAGATACGCAGTATTTT
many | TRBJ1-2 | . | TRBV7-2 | CASSFRPTPEGYGYTF | TGTGCCAGCAGCTTCCGTCCGACCCCCGAAGGCTATGGCTACACCTTC
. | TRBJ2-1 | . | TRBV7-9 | CASSPPPQGGYNEQFF | TGTGCCAGCAGCCCCCCCCCACAGGGTGGCTACAATGAGCAGTTCTTC
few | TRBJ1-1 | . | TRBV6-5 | CASSYSFPDMNTEAFF | TGTGCCAGCAGTTACTCGTTTCCGGATATGAACACTGAAGCTTTCTTT
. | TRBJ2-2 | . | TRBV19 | CASTTGSNTGELFF | TGTGCCAGTACTACAGGGTCGAACACCGGGGAGCTGTTTTTT
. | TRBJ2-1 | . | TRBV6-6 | CASSYSGAAYSFNEQFF | TGTGCCAGCAGTTACTCTGGGGCAGCCTATTCCTTCAATGAGCAGTTCTTC
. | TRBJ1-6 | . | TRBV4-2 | CASSQDWGSYNSPLHF | TGTGCCAGCAGCCAAGATTGGGGCTCCTATAATTCACCCCTCCACTTT
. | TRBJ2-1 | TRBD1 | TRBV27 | CASKRDSSFSYNEQFF | TGTGCCAGCAAGAGGGACAGTTCCTTCTCCTACAATGAGCAGTTCTTC
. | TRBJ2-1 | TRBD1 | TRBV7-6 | CASRRRDRNYNEQFF | TGTGCCAGCAGACGCCGGGACAGAAACTACAATGAGCAGTTCTTC
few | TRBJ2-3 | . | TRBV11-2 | CASSVIGAFDTDTQYF | TGTGCCAGCTCCGTCATTGGGGCCTTCGACACAGATACGCAGTATTTT
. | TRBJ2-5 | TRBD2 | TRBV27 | CASSSPKLAGQETQYF | TGTGCCAGCAGCTCCCCAAAACTAGCGGGACAAGAGACCCAGTACTTC
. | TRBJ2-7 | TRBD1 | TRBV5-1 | CASSYGTGAAYEQYF | TGCGCCAGCAGCTACGGGACAGGAGCCGCCTACGAGCAGTACTTC
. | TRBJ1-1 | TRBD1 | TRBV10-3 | CAISAAQGAKREAFF | TGTGCCATCAGTGCCGCCCAGGGGGCGAAGAGGGAAGCTTTCTTT
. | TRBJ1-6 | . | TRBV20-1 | CSATPITVTEGPNSPLHF | TGCAGTGCTACCCCAATAACAGTGACAGAGGGGCCCAATTCACCCCTCCACTTT
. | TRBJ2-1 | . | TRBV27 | CASSFSGTPNEQFF | TGTGCCAGCAGTTTCTCTGGGACTCCGAATGAGCAGTTCTTC
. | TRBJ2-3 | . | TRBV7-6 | CVSSSGIGTDTQYF | TGTGTCAGCAGCTCAGGGATAGGCACAGATACGCAGTATTTT
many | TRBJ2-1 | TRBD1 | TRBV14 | CASSQVGQGSYNEQFF | TGTGCCAGCAGCCAAGTTGGACAGGGTTCCTACAATGAGCAGTTCTTC
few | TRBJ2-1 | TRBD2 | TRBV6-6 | CASSSPFAGGASEQFF | TGTGCCAGCAGTTCCCCTTTTGCGGGGGGTGCGAGTGAGCAGTTCTTC
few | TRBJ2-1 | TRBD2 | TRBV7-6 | CASRSPGGDSYNEQFF | TGTGCCAGCAGGAGCCCTGGGGGGGACTCCTACAATGAGCAGTTCTTC
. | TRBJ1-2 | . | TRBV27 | CASSFLRRPYGYTF | TGTGCCAGCAGTTTCCTTCGGCGGCCGTATGGCTACACCTTC
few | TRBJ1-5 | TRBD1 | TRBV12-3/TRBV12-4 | CASSPGQGVKPQHF | TGTGCCAGCAGTCCCGGACAGGGAGTAAAGCCCCAGCATTTT
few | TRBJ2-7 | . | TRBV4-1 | CASSQDGRGSSYEQYF | TGCGCCAGCAGCCAAGACGGGCGGGGAAGTTCCTACGAGCAGTACTTC
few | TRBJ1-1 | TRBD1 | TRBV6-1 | CASSEATTGLTTEAFF | TGTGCCAGCAGTGAAGCTACGACAGGGCTGACCACTGAAGCTTTCTTT
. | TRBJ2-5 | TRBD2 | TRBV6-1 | CASSEGRAGRRETQYF | TGTGCCAGCAGTGAAGGCCGGGCCGGGAGGCGAGAGACCCAGTACTTC
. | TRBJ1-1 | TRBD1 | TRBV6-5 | CASSYSDRGMDEAFF | TGTGCCAGCAGTTACTCGGACAGGGGGATGGATGAAGCTTTCTTT
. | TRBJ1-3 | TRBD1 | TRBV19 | CASGPGGENTIYF | TGTGCCAGTGGACCAGGGGGTGAGAACACCATATATTTT